This T cell receptor beta chain emerged from a study of cytomegalovirus exposure and HLA in healthy donors. Remarks on this clone: Its antigen is not identified.

PCR employed 60 Vbeta and 13 Jbeta primers. Generated by immunoSEQ multiplex PCR, the TCRdb table keeps only in-frame clones and is missing some. The table lists tens of thousands of clones. Study findings and constraints: Segments of the TCR beta V type were, in most cases, productive about 90% or about 30% of the time in an earlier analysis. In a later analysis, compared with equally common non-associated chains, HLA-associated beta chains were more expanded.

Trimming cost V 11 bases and J 1 base, with 14 bases left between them. The CDR3 is 13 amino acids. Germline V gene data show CDR1 as MNHNS and CDR2 as SASEGT. V is TRBV6-1 and J is TRBJ2-5, with D possibly being TRBD2 (6 bases). This sequence originates from a male donor in good health and CMV-seropositive. Sequencing was carried out using PBMCs. The DNA for the CDR3 is TGTGCCTCCTCAGGAGGGACCCAAGAGACCCAGTACTTC. This codes for CASSGGTQETQYF.